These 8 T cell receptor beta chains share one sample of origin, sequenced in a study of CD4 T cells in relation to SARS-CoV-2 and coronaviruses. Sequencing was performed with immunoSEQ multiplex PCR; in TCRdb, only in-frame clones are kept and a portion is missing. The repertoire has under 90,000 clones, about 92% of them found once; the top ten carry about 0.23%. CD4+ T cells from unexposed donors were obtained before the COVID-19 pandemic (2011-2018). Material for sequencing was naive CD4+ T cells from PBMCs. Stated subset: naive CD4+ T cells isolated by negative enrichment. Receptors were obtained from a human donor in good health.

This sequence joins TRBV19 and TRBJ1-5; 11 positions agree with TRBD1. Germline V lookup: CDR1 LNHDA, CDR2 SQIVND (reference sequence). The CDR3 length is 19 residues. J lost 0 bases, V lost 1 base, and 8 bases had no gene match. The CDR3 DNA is TGTGCCAGTAGTATAGCTCCGGGACAGGGGGTTTTTAGCAATCAGCCCCAGCATTTT. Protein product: CASSIAPGQGVFSNQPQHF. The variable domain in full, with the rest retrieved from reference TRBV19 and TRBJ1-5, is DGGITQSPKYLFRKEGQNVTLSCEQNLNHDAMYWYRQDPGQGLRLIYYSQIVNDFQKGDIAEGYSVSREKKESFPLTVTSAQKNPTAFYLCASSIAPGQGVFSNQPQHFGDGTRLSIL.

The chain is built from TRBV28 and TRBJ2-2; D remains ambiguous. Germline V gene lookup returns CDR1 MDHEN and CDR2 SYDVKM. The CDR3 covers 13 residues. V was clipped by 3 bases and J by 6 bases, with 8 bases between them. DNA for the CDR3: TGTGCCAGCAGTTTGATTCACTCCGGGGAGCTGTTTTTT. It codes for CASSLIHSGELFF.

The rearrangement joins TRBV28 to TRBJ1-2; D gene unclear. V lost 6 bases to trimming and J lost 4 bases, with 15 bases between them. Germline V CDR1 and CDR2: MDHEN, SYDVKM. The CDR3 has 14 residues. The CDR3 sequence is CASRLFRDIYGYTF. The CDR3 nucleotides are TGTGCCAGCAGACTCTTTCGCGACATCTATGGCTACACCTTC.

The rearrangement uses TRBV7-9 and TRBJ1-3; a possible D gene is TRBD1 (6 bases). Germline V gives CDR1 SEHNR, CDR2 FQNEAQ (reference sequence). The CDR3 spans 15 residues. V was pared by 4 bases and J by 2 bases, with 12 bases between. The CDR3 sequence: CASSWGQGTGNTIYF. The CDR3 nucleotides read TGTGCCAGCAGCTGGGGCCAGGGGACTGGAAACACCATATATTTT. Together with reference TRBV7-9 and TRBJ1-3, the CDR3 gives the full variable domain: DTGVSQNPRHKITKRGQNVTFRCDPISEHNRLYWYRQTLGQGPEFLTYFQNEAQLEKSRLLSDRFSAERPKGSFSTLEIQRTEQGDSAMYLCASSWGQGTGNTIYFGEGSWLTVV.

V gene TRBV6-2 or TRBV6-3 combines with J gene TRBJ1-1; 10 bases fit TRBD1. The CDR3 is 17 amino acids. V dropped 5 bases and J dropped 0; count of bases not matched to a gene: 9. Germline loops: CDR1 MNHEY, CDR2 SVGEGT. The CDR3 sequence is CASSHRDRGLMNTEAFF. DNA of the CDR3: TGTGCCAGCAGTCACCGGGACAGGGGTCTCATGAACACTGAAGCTTTCTTT.

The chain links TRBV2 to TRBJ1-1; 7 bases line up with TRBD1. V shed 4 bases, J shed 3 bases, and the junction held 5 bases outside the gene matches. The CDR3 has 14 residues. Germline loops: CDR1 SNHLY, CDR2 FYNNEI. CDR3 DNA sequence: TGTGCCAGCAGTGCTAGGGGGCAGGACACTGAAGCTTTCTTT. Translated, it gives CASSARGQDTEAFF. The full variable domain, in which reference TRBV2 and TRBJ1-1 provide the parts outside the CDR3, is EPEVTQTPSHQVTQMGQEVILRCVPISNHLYFYWYRQILGQKVEFLVSFYNNEISEKSEIFDDQFSVERPDGSNFTLKIRSTKLEDSAMYFCASSARGQDTEAFFGQGTRLTVV.

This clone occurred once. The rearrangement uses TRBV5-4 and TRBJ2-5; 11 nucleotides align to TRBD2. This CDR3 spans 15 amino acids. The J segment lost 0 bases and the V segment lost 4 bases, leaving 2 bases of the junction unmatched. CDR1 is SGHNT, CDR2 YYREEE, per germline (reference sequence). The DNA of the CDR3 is TGTGCCAGCAGCCGGACTAGCGGGTACCAAGAGACCCAGTACTTC. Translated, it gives CASSRTSGYQETQYF.

CDR3 sequence reads: CASSLIPGNTIYF. CDR3 DNA sequence: TGTGCCAGCAGCTTAATACCGGGAAACACCATATATTTT. The chain has TRBV7-3 and TRBJ1-3; D gene ambiguous. Germline-derived CDR1 and CDR2 are SGHTA and FQGTGA. The CDR3 covers 13 residues. V was trimmed by 1 base and J by 4 bases, leaving 5 bases between them.